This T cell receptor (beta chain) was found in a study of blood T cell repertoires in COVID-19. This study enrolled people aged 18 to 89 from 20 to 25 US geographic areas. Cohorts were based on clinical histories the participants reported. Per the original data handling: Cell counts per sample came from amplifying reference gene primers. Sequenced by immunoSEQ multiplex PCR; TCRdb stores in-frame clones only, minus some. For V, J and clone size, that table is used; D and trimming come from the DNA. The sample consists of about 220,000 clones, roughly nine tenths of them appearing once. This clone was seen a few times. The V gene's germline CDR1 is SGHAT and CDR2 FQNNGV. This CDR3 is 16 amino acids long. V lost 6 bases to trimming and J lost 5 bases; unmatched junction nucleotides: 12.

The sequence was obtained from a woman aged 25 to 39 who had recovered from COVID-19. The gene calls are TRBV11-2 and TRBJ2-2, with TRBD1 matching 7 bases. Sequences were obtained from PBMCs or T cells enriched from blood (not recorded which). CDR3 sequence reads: CASSTDREIGTGELFF. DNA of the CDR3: TGTGCCAGCAGTACTGACAGGGAAATTGGTACCGGGGAGCTGTTTTTT. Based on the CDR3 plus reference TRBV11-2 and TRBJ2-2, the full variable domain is EAGVAQSPRYKIIEKRQSVAFWCNPISGHATLYWYQQILGQGPKLLIQFQNNGVVDDSQLPKDRFSAERLKGVDSTLKIQPAKLEDSAVYLCASSTDREIGTGELFFGEGSRLTVL.